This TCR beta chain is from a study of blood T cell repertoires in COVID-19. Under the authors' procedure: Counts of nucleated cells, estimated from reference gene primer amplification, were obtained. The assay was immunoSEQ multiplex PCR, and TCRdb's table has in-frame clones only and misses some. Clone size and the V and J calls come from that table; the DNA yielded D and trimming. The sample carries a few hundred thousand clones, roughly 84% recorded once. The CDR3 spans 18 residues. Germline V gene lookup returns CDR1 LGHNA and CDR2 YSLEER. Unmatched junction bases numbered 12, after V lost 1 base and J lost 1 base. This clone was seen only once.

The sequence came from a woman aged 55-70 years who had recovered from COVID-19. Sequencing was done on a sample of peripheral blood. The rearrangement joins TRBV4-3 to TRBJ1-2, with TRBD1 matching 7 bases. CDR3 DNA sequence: TGCGCCAGCAGCCAAGGGAGGGGGCCAGGAATTTTTAACTATGGCTACACCTTC. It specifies CASSQGRGPGIFNYGYTF.